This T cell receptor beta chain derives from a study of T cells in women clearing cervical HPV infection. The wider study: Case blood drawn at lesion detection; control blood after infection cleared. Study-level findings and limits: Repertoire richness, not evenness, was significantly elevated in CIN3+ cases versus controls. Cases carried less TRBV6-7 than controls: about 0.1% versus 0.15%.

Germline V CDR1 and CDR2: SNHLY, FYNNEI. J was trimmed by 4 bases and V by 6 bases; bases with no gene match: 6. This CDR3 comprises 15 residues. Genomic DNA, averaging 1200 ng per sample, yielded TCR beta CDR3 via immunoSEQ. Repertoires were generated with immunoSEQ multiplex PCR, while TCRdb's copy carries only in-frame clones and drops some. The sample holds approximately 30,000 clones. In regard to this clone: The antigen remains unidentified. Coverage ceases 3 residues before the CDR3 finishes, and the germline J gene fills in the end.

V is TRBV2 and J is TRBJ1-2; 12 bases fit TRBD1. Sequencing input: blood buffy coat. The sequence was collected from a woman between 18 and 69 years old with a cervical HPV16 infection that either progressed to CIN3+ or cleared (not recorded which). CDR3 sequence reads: CASREGQGAVYGYTF. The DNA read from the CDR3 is TGTGCCAGCAGGGAGGGACAGGGGGCGGTCTATGGC.